These 14 T cell receptor beta chains came from one sample sequenced in a study of beta chain features in type 1 diabetes. cDNA synthesis used the whole RNA isolate, giving expressed TCRB sequences. Generated by immunoSEQ multiplex PCR, the TCRdb table keeps only in-frame clones and is missing some. Of about 110,000 clones listed, about two fifths are singletons. Source material: stem cell memory CD4+ T cells from blood. The receptors here all came from a woman under 30 in good health.

The rearrangement uses TRBV9 and TRBJ2-7; weak D call: TRBD2 (7 bases). V was trimmed by 4 bases and J by 4 bases, leaving 9 bases between them. CDR1 is SGDLS, CDR2 YYNGEE, per germline. The CDR3 totals 12 residues. Here the CDR3 reads CASSRGAYEQYF. The DNA for the CDR3 is TGTGCCAGCAGCCGGGGGGCTTACGAGCAGTACTTC.

V and J are TRBV30 and TRBJ1-2; the match to TRBD1 covers 11 bases. This CDR3 has 14 residues. CDR1 and CDR2 from the germline V gene are GTSNPN and SVGIG (reference sequence). Unmatched junction bases numbered 4, after V lost 2 bases and J lost 5 bases. The CDR3 DNA sequence: TGTGCCTGGAGTCCGGGACAGGGGGGTTATGGCTACACCTTC. This codes for CAWSPGQGGYGYTF. Full variable domain (remainder filled in from reference TRBV30 and TRBJ1-2): SQTIHQWPATLVQPVGSPLSLECTVEGTSNPNLYWYRQAAGRGLQLLFYSVGIGQISSEVPQNLSASRPQDRQFILSSKKLLLSDSGFYLCAWSPGQGGYGYTFGSGTRLTVV.

This clone was seen a few times. This chain links TRBV11-3 with TRBJ2-1; 10 bases are a match to TRBD2. The V segment lost 1 base and the J segment 12 bases; nucleotides outside the gene matches: 3. This CDR3 spans 13 amino acids. Germline V gene sequence: CDR1 SGHNT, CDR2 YENEEA. Written as DNA, the CDR3 is TGTGCCAGCAGCTTAGGTCTAGCGGGAGTGCAGTTCTTC. This sequence encodes CASSLGLAGVQFF.

V gene TRBV7-9 combines with J gene TRBJ2-7; possibly TRBD1 for D (5 bases). V lost 0 bases to trimming and J lost 2 bases, with 11 bases between them. CDR1 and CDR2 from the germline V gene are SEHNR and FQNEAQ (reference sequence). The CDR3 extends over 15 amino acids. As DNA, the CDR3 is TGTGCCAGCAGCTTAGCTGCAGGGCCCCCCTACGAGCAGTACTTC. This codes for CASSLAAGPPYEQYF. Based on the CDR3 plus reference TRBV7-9 and TRBJ2-7, the full variable domain is DTGVSQNPRHKITKRGQNVTFRCDPISEHNRLYWYRQTLGQGPEFLTYFQNEAQLEKSRLLSDRFSAERPKGSFSTLEIQRTEQGDSAMYLCASSLAAGPPYEQYFGPGTRLTVT.

J is TRBJ2-3 and V is TRBV18; 8 bases map to TRBD1. Germline V gene data show CDR1 as KGHSH and CDR2 as LQKENI. The V and J ends lost 6 bases and 6 bases, in that order; junction bases with no gene match: 11. CDR3 length equals 15 residues. In nucleotides, the CDR3 is TGTGCCAGCTCCCGGGACGCCCAGGGGGCGGATACGCAGTATTTT. It is translated as CASSRDAQGADTQYF.

This clone occurred a few times. V is TRBV29-1 and J is TRBJ2-5, with 8 bases aligning to TRBD1. Germline CDR1 SQVTM, CDR2 ANQGSEA. Losses at the gene ends were 4 bases for V and 2 bases for J; bases not matched to a gene: 6. The CDR3 sequence is 14 residues long. In DNA, the CDR3 is TGCAGCGTTGCCAGGACAGGGAGGCAAGAGACCCAGTACTTC. Translated, it gives CSVARTGRQETQYF.

The CDR3 region has the DNA TGTGCCAGCAGTGAAGCGCTTCGACAGTACAATGAGCAGTTCTTC. Its protein product is CASSEALRQYNEQFF. The chain combines TRBV2 with TRBJ2-1; possibly TRBD1 for D (5 bases). Germline-derived CDR1 and CDR2 are SNHLY and FYNNEI. V lost 0 bases, J lost 4 bases, and 10 bases lay in between. This CDR3 is built from 15 residues.

This clone was seen more than once but under ten times. The CDR3 sequence: CASTSISGFLYEQYF. CDR3 bases: TGTGCCAGCACGTCGATTAGCGGATTCCTCTACGAGCAGTACTTC. V is TRBV2 and J is TRBJ2-7; the D gene is possibly TRBD2 (6 bases). V lost 7 bases, J lost 3 bases, and 19 bases lay in between. CDR3 size: 15 residues. The V gene's germline CDR1 is SNHLY and CDR2 FYNNEI. The full variable domain, with the rest looked up from reference TRBV2 and TRBJ2-7, is EPEVTQTPSHQVTQMGQEVILRCVPISNHLYFYWYRQILGQKVEFLVSFYNNEISEKSEIFDDQFSVERPDGSNFTLKIRSTKLEDSAMYFCASTSISGFLYEQYFGPGTRLTVT.

This clone was found a few times. The V call is TRBV7-2, the J call TRBJ2-2; perhaps TRBD2 as D (6 bases). This CDR3 has 14 amino acids. Germline V gene data show CDR1 as SGHTA and CDR2 as FQGNSA. V was pared by 6 bases and J by 3 bases, with 11 bases between. CDR3 protein: CASSPGLHTGELFF. DNA of the CDR3: TGTGCCAGCAGTCCGGGACTTCACACCGGGGAGCTGTTTTTT.

The gene calls are TRBV30 and TRBJ1-5; D might be TRBD1 (5 bases). V was trimmed by 0 bases and J by 6 bases, leaving 9 bases between them. Germline loops: CDR1 GTSNPN, CDR2 SVGIG (reference sequence). The CDR3 contains 13 residues. This CDR3 reads CAWSVGRGQPQHF. The DNA for the CDR3 is TGTGCCTGGAGTGTAGGGAGGGGTCAGCCCCAGCATTTT.

The chain uses TRBV28 and TRBJ2-7; unclear D gene. The CDR3 is 12 residues long. Deletions cut 8 bases from V and 6 bases from J, with 14 bases between. The V gene's germline CDR1 is MDHEN and CDR2 SYDVKM. The CDR3 loop reads CASGAPRPEQYF. The CDR3 nucleotides read TGTGCCAGCGGAGCCCCCAGACCCGAGCAGTACTTC.

The genes are TRBV27 and TRBJ1-2; TRBD1 matches 8 bases. In germline, CDR1 is MNHEY, CDR2 SMNVEV (reference sequence). This CDR3 region has 13 residues. The trim removed 5 bases at V and 5 bases at J, leaving 4 bases unmatched. CDR3 in DNA: TGTGCCAGCAGTCTTGACAGGGGTTATGGCTACACCTTC. Residues: CASSLDRGYGYTF.

The V call is TRBV30, the J call TRBJ1-1; tentative D call: TRBD1 (6 bases). The germline V and J ends were trimmed by 2 bases and 5 bases, with 15 bases remaining between them. Germline CDR1 and CDR2: GTSNPN and SVGIG (reference sequence). The CDR3 contains 14 residues. In nucleotides, the CDR3 is TGTGCCTGGAGTACCCCTCGGACAGATACTGAAGCTTTCTTT. Translated: CAWSTPRTDTEAFF.

The chain combines TRBV7-2 with TRBJ2-7, with D possibly matching TRBD2 (6 bases). The CDR3 has 14 amino acids. V lost 7 bases and J 0 bases, leaving 13 bases between the germline ends. Looked up from germline, CDR1 is SGHTA and CDR2 is FQGNSA. The CDR3 is CASKEASASYEQYF. The CDR3, as DNA: TGTGCCAGCAAGGAGGCTAGCGCCTCCTACGAGCAGTACTTC.